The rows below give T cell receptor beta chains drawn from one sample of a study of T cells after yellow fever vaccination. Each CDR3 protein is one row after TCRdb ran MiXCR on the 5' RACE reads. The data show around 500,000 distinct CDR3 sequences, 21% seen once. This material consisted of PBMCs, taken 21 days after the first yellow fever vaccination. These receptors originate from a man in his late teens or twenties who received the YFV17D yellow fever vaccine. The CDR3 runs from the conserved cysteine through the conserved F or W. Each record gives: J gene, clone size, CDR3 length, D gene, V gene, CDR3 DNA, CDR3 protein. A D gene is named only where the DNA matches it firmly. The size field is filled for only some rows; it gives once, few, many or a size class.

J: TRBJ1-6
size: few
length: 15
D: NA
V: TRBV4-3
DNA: TGCGCCAGCAGCGAGTCGGCGCCGGGGAATTCACCCCTCCACTTT
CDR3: CASSESAPGNSPLHF

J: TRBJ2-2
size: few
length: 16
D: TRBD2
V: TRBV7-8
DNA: TGTGCCAGCAGCTTATTCATGCGGGGGGGCACCGGGGAGCTGTTTTTT
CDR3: CASSLFMRGGTGELFF

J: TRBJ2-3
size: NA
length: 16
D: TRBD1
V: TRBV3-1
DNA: TGTGCCAGCAGCCAACACCGGGACAGACACACAGATACGCAGTATTTT
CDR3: CASSQHRDRHTDTQYF

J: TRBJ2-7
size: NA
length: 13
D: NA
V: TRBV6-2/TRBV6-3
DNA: TGTGCCAGCAGTGAGGACACCTACTACGAGCAGTACTTC
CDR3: CASSEDTYYEQYF

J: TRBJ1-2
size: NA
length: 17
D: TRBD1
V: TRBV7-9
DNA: TGTGCCAGCGACTTGTCGGGACAGGGGGCAAACGACTATGGCTACACCTTC
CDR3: CASDLSGQGANDYGYTF

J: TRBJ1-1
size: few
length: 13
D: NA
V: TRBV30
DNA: TGTGCCTGGAGCCACGCCGGGGCGACTGAAGCTTTCTTT
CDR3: CAWSHAGATEAFF

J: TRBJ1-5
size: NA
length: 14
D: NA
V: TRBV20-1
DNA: TGCAGTGCTAGGCCGAGAGACAGAAATCAGCCCCAGCATTTT
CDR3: CSARPRDRNQPQHF

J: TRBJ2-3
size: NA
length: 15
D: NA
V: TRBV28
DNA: TGTGCCAGCACCCCTGGGTGGACTAACGTGGATACGCAGTATTTT
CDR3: CASTPGWTNVDTQYF

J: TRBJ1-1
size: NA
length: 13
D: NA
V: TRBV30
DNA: TGTGCCTGGAGTGTGCAGGGCGGCGTTAGAGCTTTCTTT
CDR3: CAWSVQGGVRAFF

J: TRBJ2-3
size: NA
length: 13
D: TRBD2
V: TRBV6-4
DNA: TGTGCCAGCTCGGCGGGGGGGGCAGATACGCAGTATTTT
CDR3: CASSAGGADTQYF

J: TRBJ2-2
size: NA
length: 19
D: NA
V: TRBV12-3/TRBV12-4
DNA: TGTGCCAGCAGTTTAGCCTTCCGAACTGGGGGGAAGAACACCGGGGAGCTGTTTTTT
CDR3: CASSLAFRTGGKNTGELFF

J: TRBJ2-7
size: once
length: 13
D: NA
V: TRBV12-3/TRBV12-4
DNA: TGTGCCAGCAGTTTATATTACTCCTACGAGCAGTACTTC
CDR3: CASSLYYSYEQYF

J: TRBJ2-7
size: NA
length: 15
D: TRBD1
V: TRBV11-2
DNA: TGTGCCAGCACCAAACCGGGACAGCTCTCCTACGAGCAGTACTTC
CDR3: CASTKPGQLSYEQYF

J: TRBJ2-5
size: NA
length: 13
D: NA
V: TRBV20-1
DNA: TGCAGTGCTAGACCCCCCGTCCAAGAGACCCAGTACTTC
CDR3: CSARPPVQETQYF

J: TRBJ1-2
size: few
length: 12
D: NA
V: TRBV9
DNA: TGTGCCAGCAGCGTAGTCACGGATGGCTACACCTTC
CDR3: CASSVVTDGYTF

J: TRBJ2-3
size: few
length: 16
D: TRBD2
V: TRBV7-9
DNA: TGTGCCAGCAGCCCGCTTAGCGGGGGGGCCTTAGATACGCAGTATTTT
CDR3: CASSPLSGGALDTQYF

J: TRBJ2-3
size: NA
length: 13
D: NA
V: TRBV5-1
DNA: TGCGCCAGCAGAGGGCAGTTCCTTTCTACGCAGTATTTT
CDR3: CASRGQFLSTQYF

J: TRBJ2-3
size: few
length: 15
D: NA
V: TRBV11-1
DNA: TGTGCCAGCAGTTCCGGTCAGGGGACCAAGCTAACGCAGTATTTT
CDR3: CASSSGQGTKLTQYF

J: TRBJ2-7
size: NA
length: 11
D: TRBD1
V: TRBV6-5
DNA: TGTGCCAGCAATAACAGGGGCGAGCAGTACTTC
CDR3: CASNNRGEQYF

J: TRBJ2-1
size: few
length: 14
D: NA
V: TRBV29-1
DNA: TGCAGCGTCCGCACTAGCCTCTCCTACAATGAGCAGTTCTTC
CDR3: CSVRTSLSYNEQFF

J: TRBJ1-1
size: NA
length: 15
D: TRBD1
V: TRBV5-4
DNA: TGTGCCAGCAGCTTTGGGACAGGGAGGCAAACTGAAGCTTTCTTT
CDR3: CASSFGTGRQTEAFF

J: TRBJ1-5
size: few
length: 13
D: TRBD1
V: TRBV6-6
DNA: TGTGCCAGTGGACAGGGCGGAAGTCAGCCCCAGCATTTT
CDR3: CASGQGGSQPQHF

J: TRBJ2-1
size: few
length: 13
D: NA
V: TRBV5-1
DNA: TGCGCCAGCAGCCGGGCGGATCGTGGTGAGCAGTTCTTC
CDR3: CASSRADRGEQFF

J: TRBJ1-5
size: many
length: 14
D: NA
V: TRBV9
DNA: TGTGCCAGCAGCGAGACAGGAGACAATCAGCCCCAGCATTTT
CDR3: CASSETGDNQPQHF

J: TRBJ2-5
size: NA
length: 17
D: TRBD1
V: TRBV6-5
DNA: TGTGCCAGCAGTTCGAGTCCGGGACAGAAGTACCAAGAGACCCAGTACTTC
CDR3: CASSSSPGQKYQETQYF

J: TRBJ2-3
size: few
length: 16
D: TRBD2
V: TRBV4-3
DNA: TGCGCCAGCAGCCAAGGGGCGACTAGCGGGGGTGATACGCAGTATTTT
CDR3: CASSQGATSGGDTQYF

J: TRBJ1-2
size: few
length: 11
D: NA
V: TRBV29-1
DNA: TGCAGCGTTGACGGGCTTTATGGCTACACCTTC
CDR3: CSVDGLYGYTF

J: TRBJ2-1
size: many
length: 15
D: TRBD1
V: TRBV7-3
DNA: TGTGCCAGCAGCTCCCAGGGGGCATCCTACAATGAGCAGTTCTTC
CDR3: CASSSQGASYNEQFF

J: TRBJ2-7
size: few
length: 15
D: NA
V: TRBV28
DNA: TGTGCCAGCAGTTTTAACGGGGGCAGGGGATACGAGCAGTACTTC
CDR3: CASSFNGGRGYEQYF

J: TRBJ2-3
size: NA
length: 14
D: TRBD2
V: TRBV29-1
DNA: TGCAGCGTTGAAGATGGACTAGCGACAGATACGCAGTATTTT
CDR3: CSVEDGLATDTQYF

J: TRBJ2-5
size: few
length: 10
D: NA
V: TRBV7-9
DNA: TGTGCCAGCGCCCTAGAGACCCAGTACTTC
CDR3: CASALETQYF

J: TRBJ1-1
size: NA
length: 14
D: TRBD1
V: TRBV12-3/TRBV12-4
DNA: TGTGCCAGCAGCTACCGGACAGGGTACACTGAAGCTTTCTTT
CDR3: CASSYRTGYTEAFF

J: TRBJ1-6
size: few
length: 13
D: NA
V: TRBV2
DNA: TGTGCCAGCACCCGGACTCCCTTTTCACCCCTCCACTTT
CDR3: CASTRTPFSPLHF

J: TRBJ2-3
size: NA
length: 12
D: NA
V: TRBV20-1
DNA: TGCAGTGCTAGTCACAGGGTTGGAACGCAGTATTTT
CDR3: CSASHRVGTQYF

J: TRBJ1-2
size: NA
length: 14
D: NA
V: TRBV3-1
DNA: TGTGCCAGCAGCCAAGACGGCACGACCTATGGCTACACCTTC
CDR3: CASSQDGTTYGYTF

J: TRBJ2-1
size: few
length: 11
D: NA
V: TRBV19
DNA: TGTGCCAGCAAGACCGTTAATGAGCAGTTCTTC
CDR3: CASKTVNEQFF

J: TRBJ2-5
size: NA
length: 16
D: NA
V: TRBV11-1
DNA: TGTGCCAGCAGCTTTAGCTCACATCGGTACCAAGAGACCCAGTACTTC
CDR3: CASSFSSHRYQETQYF

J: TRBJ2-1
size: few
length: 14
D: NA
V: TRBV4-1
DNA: TGCGCCAGCAGCCTCCAGCCCCACTTACTGGGGCAGTTCTTC
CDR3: CASSLQPHLLGQFF

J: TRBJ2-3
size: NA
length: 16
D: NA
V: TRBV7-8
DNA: TGTGCCAGCAGCTCCCTCCTTGGGCCTAGCACAGATACGCAGTATTTT
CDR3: CASSSLLGPSTDTQYF

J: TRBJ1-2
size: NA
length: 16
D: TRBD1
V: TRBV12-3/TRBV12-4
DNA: TGTGCCAGCACTACTACAACAGGGGCCTACACCTATGGCTACACCTTC
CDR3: CASTTTTGAYTYGYTF

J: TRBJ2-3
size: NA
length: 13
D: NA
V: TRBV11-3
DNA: TGTGCCAGCAGTACGAGCTGGGCAGATACGCAGTATTTT
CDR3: CASSTSWADTQYF

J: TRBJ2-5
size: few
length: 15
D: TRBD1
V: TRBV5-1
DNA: TGCGCCAGCAGCTTGGAGGCTACAGGGGGAGAGACCCAGTACTTC
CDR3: CASSLEATGGETQYF

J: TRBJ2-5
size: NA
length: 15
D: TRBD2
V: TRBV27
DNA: TGTGCCAGCAGGGAGGTAGCGGGGGGTCGGAAGACCCAGTACTTC
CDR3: CASREVAGGRKTQYF

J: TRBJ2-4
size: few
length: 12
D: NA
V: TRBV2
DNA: TGTGCCAGCAGGCGGGCCAAAAACATTCAGTACTTC
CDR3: CASRRAKNIQYF

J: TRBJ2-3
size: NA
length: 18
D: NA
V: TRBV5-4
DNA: TGTGCCAGCAGCTTGAGAAGGAGCGGGACAGCCCCCACAGATACGCAGTATTTT
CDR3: CASSLRRSGTAPTDTQYF

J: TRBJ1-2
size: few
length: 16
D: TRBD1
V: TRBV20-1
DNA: TGCAGGGCCGTCGGGACCGACAGGGGGCTAGGCTATGGCTACACCTTC
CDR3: CRAVGTDRGLGYGYTF

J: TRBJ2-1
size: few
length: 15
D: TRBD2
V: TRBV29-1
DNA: TGCAGCGTTGGATTGGTAGGACTAGCGCCTAATGAGCAGTTCTTC
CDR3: CSVGLVGLAPNEQFF

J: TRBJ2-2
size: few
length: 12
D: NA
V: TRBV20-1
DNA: TGCAGTGCTAGAGAAGGGGCCGGGGAGCTGTTTTTT
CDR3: CSAREGAGELFF

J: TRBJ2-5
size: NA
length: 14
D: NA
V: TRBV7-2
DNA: TGTGCCAGCAGCTTAAGCGGACCCCAAGAGACCCAGTACTTC
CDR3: CASSLSGPQETQYF

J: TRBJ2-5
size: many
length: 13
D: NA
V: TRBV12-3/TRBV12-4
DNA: TGTGCCAGCAAGTGGGGGAGCCACGGGACCCAGTACTTC
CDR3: CASKWGSHGTQYF

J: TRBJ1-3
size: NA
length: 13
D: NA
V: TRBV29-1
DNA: TGCAGCGTTGTGCAGGGCGCTGGAAACACCATATATTTT
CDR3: CSVVQGAGNTIYF

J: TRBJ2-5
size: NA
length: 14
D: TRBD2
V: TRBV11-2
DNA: TGTGCCAGCAGTAGGACTAGCGTCGGAGAGACCCAGTACTTC
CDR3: CASSRTSVGETQYF

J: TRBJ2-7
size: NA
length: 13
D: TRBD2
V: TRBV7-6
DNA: TGTGCCAGCAGCATGCAGCGGGGGGCCGAGCAGTACTTC
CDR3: CASSMQRGAEQYF

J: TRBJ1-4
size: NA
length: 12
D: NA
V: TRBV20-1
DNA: TGCAGTGCCGACGGGGGGAATGAAAAACTGTTTTTT
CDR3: CSADGGNEKLFF

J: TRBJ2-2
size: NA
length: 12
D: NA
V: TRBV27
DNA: TGTGCCAGCCGGTCAAGGGGCGGGGAGCTGTTTTTT
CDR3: CASRSRGGELFF

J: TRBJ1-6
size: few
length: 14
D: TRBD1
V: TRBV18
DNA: TGTGCCAGCTCACGCGGGACAGGGCCCTCACCCCTCCACTTT
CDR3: CASSRGTGPSPLHF

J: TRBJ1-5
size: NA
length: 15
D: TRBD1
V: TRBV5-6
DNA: TGTGCCAGCAGCTTGCTGGGACAGGGCAATCAGCCCCAGCATTTT
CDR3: CASSLLGQGNQPQHF

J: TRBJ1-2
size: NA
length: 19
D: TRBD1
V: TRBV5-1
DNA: TGCGCCAGCAGCTCTACGGGAGGACAGGGGGCCCGAGCCTACTATGGCTACACCTTC
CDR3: CASSSTGGQGARAYYGYTF

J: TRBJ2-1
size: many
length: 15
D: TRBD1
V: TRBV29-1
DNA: TGCAGCGTTGAAGGGGGGGACAGGGAAGACAATGAGCAGTTCTTC
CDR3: CSVEGGDREDNEQFF

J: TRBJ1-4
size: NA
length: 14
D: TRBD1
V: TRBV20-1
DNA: TGCAGTGCTAGAGTCCGGACAGGGAATGAAAAACTGTTTTTT
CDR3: CSARVRTGNEKLFF